The rows below give T cell receptor beta chains drawn from one sample of a study of blood T cell repertoires in COVID-19. The repertoire was sequenced with immunoSEQ multiplex PCR; TCRdb's copy has only in-frame clones and lacks some. Of about 80,000 clones listed, around 92% are singletons. The specimen was peripheral blood. The receptors here all came from a woman in her forties or fifties in a cohort sampled during active COVID-19. The CDR3 runs from the conserved cysteine through the conserved F or W. Fields, in order: V gene, clone size, J gene, D gene, CDR3 DNA, CDR3 protein. A D gene is named only where the DNA matches it firmly. A clone size is listed for some rows: how often the clone was seen (once, few, many), or a class if it is expanded.

v_gene: TRBV5-1; abundance: -; j_gene: TRBJ2-3; d_gene: TRBD2; CDR3nt: TGCGCCAGCAGCCTTAGCGGGGGCGGCACAGATACGCAGTATTTT; CDR3aa: CASSLSGGGTDTQYF
v_gene: TRBV4-1; abundance: once; j_gene: TRBJ1-1; d_gene: -; CDR3nt: TGCGCCAGCAGCCAAGATCGGGGAGGGGGGGCTTTTAACACTGAAGCTTTCTTT; CDR3aa: CASSQDRGGGAFNTEAFF
v_gene: TRBV7-2; abundance: -; j_gene: TRBJ2-5; d_gene: TRBD1; CDR3nt: TGTGCCAGCAGCTGGGACAGGGCCCAAGAGACCCAGTACTTC; CDR3aa: CASSWDRAQETQYF
v_gene: TRBV6-1; abundance: few; j_gene: TRBJ2-1; d_gene: -; CDR3nt: TGTGCCAGCAGTGACCCGCCGGGGGGCCCCCACCTCTACAATGAGCAGTTCTTC; CDR3aa: CASSDPPGGPHLYNEQFF
v_gene: TRBV6-2/TRBV6-3; abundance: -; j_gene: TRBJ1-4; d_gene: -; CDR3nt: TGTGCCAGCAGTTCCCCAGGGGATGGTAATGAAAAACTGTTTTTT; CDR3aa: CASSSPGDGNEKLFF
v_gene: TRBV3-1/TRBV3-2; abundance: -; j_gene: TRBJ2-7; d_gene: TRBD2; CDR3nt: TGTGCCAGCAGCCAAGAACTAGCGGGGTACGAGCAGTACTTC; CDR3aa: CASSQELAGYEQYF
v_gene: TRBV5-1; abundance: -; j_gene: TRBJ2-7; d_gene: -; CDR3nt: TGCGCCAGCAGCATGGCGACAGGTACCGAGCAGTACTTC; CDR3aa: CASSMATGTEQYF
v_gene: TRBV18; abundance: -; j_gene: TRBJ2-2; d_gene: -; CDR3nt: TGTGCCAGCTCGAAATGGCAAAACACCGGGGAGCTGTTTTTT; CDR3aa: CASSKWQNTGELFF
v_gene: TRBV5-1; abundance: -; j_gene: TRBJ2-1; d_gene: -; CDR3nt: TGCGCCAGCAGCTTGGGACAGGAGGCCTACAATGAGCAGTTCTTC; CDR3aa: CASSLGQEAYNEQFF
v_gene: TRBV7-3; abundance: -; j_gene: TRBJ2-3; d_gene: -; CDR3nt: TGTGCCAGCAGCTTAAAATTAGGGGGAGATACGCAGTATTTT; CDR3aa: CASSLKLGGDTQYF
v_gene: TRBV7-9; abundance: -; j_gene: TRBJ2-7; d_gene: TRBD1; CDR3nt: TGTGCCAGCAGCTTAGGCATGAGGGGGAGACAGGGGGCGACCGAGCAGTACTTC; CDR3aa: CASSLGMRGRQGATEQYF
v_gene: TRBV6-5; abundance: -; j_gene: TRBJ1-5; d_gene: -; CDR3nt: TGTGCCAGCAGCAACCGGGGGTTTGGACAGCCCCAGCATTTT; CDR3aa: CASSNRGFGQPQHF
v_gene: TRBV27; abundance: once; j_gene: TRBJ1-4; d_gene: -; CDR3nt: TGTGCCAGCAGTTTAAGCGGGACGGCTAATGAAAAACTGTTTTTT; CDR3aa: CASSLSGTANEKLFF
v_gene: TRBV12-3/TRBV12-4; abundance: once; j_gene: TRBJ1-5; d_gene: -; CDR3nt: TGTGCCAGCGGTGAGGGCAATCAGCCCCAGCATTTT; CDR3aa: CASGEGNQPQHF
v_gene: TRBV5-1; abundance: -; j_gene: TRBJ2-7; d_gene: -; CDR3nt: TGCGCCAGCAGCTTGGATCTGACAGGTTCCCTCCGCGAGCAGTACTTC; CDR3aa: CASSLDLTGSLREQYF
v_gene: TRBV7-9; abundance: -; j_gene: TRBJ1-1; d_gene: -; CDR3nt: TGTGCCAGCAGCTTAATGACAGGACCGACTGAAGCTTTCTTT; CDR3aa: CASSLMTGPTEAFF